The 7 T cell receptor beta chains below all came from one sample that was sequenced in a study of blood T cell repertoires in COVID-19. The data were produced by immunoSEQ multiplex PCR, yet TCRdb's version contains in-frame clones alone and is incomplete. The sample shows approximately 310,000 clones, over 75% of them seen only once. Sequencing was carried out using peripheral blood. The receptors come from a man aged 45 to 65 with active or convalescent COVID-19.

The chain has TRBV6-6 and TRBJ2-6; D is possibly TRBD1 (6 bases). The V gene lost 8 bases and the J gene lost 1 base, with 12 bases spanning the gap. The CDR3 is 15 residues long. Germline CDR1 and CDR2: MNHNY and SVGAGI (reference sequence). CDR3 region: CASGTGRSGANVLTF. DNA of the CDR3: TGTGCCAGCGGTACAGGGCGGTCTGGGGCCAACGTCCTGACTTTC.

This clone showed up just once. CDR3: CASSPSRTENEKLFF. Here the CDR3 DNA reads TGTGCCAGCTCACCTAGCCGGACAGAAAATGAAAAACTGTTTTTT. The chain couples TRBV18 to TRBJ1-4; weak D call: TRBD1 (6 bases). The V end lost 3 bases, the J end lost 5 bases, and 13 bases lay between the germline ends. The CDR3 is 15 residues long. Germline CDR1 and CDR2: KGHSH and LQKENI.

About this clone: One junction end does not reproduce the germline sequence, and a read error may be involved. The chain joins TRBV5-4 to TRBJ1-1; D is unresolved. Germline V CDR1 and CDR2: SGHNT, YYREEE (reference sequence). This CDR3 is 14 amino acids long. CDR3 coding DNA: TGTGCCAGCAGCTTGGAACCGATGAACATTGAAGCTTTCTTT. Translated: CASSLEPMNIEAFF.

The genes are TRBV28 and TRBJ2-2, with a tentative D call TRBD1 (8 bases). The germline V gene has CDR1 MDHEN and CDR2 SYDVKM. The V and J ends lost 7 bases and 5 bases respectively, with 23 bases between them. The CDR3 loop spans 17 amino acids. The CDR3 region is CASINGEGQGATGELFF. The CDR3 DNA sequence: TGTGCCAGCATCAACGGGGAGGGGCAGGGGGCGACCGGGGAGCTGTTTTTT.

The chain couples TRBV10-1 to TRBJ2-1; 7 bases align to TRBD2. In germline, CDR1 is WNHNN, CDR2 SYGVQD (reference sequence). The CDR3 is 16 amino acids. V lost 8 bases and J lost 5; bases outside the gene matches: 15. The CDR3 nucleotides are TGCGCCAGCGCCGCGGGGGTGGAAGCAGCCGACAATGAGCAGTTCTTC. Amino acid sequence: CASAAGVEAADNEQFF.

The J gene is TRBJ1-5, the V gene TRBV6-2 or TRBV6-3; D may be TRBD1 (6 bases). The CDR3 contains 14 residues. CDR1 MNHEY and CDR2 SVGEGT come from the germline V gene. V was clipped by 2 bases and J by 7 bases, with 12 bases between them. This chain's CDR3 is CASSYGQGYQPQHF. CDR3 coding DNA: TGTGCCAGCAGTTACGGGCAGGGGTACCAGCCCCAGCATTTT.

V gene TRBV3-1 (or the pseudogene TRBV3-2) combines with J gene TRBJ2-5; 9 bases agree with TRBD2. Germline V CDR1 and CDR2: LGHDT, YNNKEL (reference sequence). V gave up 8 bases and J gave up 1 base; unmatched junction bases: 5. The CDR3 runs 14 residues. CDR3 amino acids: CASGGRAFQETQYF. For the CDR3, the DNA is TGTGCCAGCGGCGGGAGGGCTTTCCAAGAGACCCAGTACTTC.